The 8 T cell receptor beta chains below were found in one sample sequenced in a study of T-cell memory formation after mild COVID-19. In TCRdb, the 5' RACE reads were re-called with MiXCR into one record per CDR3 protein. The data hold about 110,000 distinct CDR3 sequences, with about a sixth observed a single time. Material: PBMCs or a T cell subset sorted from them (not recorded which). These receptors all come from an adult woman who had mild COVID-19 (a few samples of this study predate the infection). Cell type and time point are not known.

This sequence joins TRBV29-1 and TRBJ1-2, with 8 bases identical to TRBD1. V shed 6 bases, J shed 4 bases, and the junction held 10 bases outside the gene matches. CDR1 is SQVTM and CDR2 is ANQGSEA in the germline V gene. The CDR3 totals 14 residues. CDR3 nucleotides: TGCAGCGTCGTGGACAGGGCCGTTGGCTATGGCTACACCTTC. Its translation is CSVVDRAVGYGYTF.

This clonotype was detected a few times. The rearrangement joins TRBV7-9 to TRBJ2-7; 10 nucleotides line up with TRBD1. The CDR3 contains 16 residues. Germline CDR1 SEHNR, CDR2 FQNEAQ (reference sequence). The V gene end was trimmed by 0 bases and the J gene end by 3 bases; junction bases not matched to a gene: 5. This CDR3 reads CASSLAGQGLRYEQYF. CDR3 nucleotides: TGTGCCAGCAGCTTAGCGGGACAGGGGCTCCGCTACGAGCAGTACTTC.

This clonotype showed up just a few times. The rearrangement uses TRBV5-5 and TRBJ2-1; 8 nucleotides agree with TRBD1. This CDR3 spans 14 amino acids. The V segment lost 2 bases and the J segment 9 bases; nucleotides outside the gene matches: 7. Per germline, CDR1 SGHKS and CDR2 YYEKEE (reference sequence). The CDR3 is CASSLQDRAREQFF. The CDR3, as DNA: TGTGCCAGCAGCTTACAGGACAGGGCCCGTGAGCAGTTCTTC. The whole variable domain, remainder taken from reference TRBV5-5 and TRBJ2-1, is DAGVTQSPTHLIKTRGQQVTLRCSPISGHKSVSWYQQVLGQGPQFIFQYYEKEERGRGNFPDRFSARQFPNYSSELNVNALLLGDSALYLCASSLQDRAREQFFGPGTRLTVL.

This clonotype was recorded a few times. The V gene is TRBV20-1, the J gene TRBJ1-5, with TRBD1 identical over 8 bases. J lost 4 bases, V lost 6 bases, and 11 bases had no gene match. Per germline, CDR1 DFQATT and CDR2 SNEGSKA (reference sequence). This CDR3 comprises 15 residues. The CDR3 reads CSALGTGLGNQPQHF. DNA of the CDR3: TGCAGTGCCCTGGGGACAGGTCTTGGTAATCAGCCCCAGCATTTT.

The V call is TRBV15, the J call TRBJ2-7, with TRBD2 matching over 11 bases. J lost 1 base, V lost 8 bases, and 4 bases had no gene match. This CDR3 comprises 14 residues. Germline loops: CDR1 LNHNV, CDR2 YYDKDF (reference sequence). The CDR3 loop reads CATSIAGGSYEQYF. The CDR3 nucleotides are TGTGCCACCTCGATAGCGGGGGGGTCCTACGAGCAGTACTTC. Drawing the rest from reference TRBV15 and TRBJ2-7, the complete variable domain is DAMVIQNPRYQVTQFGKPVTLSCSQTLNHNVMYWYQQKSSQAPKLLFHYYDKDFNNEADTPDNFQSRRPNTSFCFLDIRSPGLGDTAMYLCATSIAGGSYEQYFGPGTRLTVT.

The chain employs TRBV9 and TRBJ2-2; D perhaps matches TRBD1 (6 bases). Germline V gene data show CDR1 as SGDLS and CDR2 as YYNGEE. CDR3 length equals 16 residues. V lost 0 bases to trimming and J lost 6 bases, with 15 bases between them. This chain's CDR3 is CASSVERTVIAGELFF. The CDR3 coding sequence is TGTGCCAGCAGCGTAGAGCGGACAGTAATAGCCGGGGAGCTGTTTTTT.

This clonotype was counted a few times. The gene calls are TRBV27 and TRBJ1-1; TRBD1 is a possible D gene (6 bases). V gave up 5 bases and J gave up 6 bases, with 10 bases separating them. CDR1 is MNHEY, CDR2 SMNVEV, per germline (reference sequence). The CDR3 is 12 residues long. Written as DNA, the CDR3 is TGTGCCAGCAGTGCACAGGGTGCTGAAGCTTTCTTT. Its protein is CASSAQGAEAFF.

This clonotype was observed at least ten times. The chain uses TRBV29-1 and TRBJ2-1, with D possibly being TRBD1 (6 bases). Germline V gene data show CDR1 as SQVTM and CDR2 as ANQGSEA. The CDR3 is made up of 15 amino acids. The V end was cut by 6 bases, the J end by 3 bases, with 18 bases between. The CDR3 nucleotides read TGCAGCGTGAGCCGGGACACCGCTAGCTACAATGAGCAGTTCTTC. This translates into CSVSRDTASYNEQFF.